The clone carrying this TCR beta chain has just a few counts. This entry comes from a study of blood T cells in healthy people across ages. Russia was home to the donors, healthy Caucasian individuals aged roughly 6 to 95. Alongside a J-beta primer mix, a sample-barcoded 5' primer served in a second PCR lasting about 7 to 12 cycles. Via MiXCR, TCRdb re-called the 5' RACE reads, giving one row per CDR3 protein. This sample yields around 1,500,000 distinct CDR3 sequences, of which about 28% are seen a single time; roughly 8% belongs to the top ten. This TCR was recovered from a young woman in good health. Specimen: blood.

CDR3 protein: CSARDASLGLARIGTQYF. The CDR3 DNA reads TGCAGTGCTAGAGATGCGTCTTTGGGACTAGCCAGAATTGGTACGCAGTATTTT. The chain is built from TRBV20-1 and TRBJ2-3, with 9 bases fitting TRBD2. This CDR3 has 18 amino acids. Trimming took 0 bases from V and 8 from J; bases not matched to a gene: 18. Germline V gene data show CDR1 as DFQATT and CDR2 as SNEGSKA (reference sequence).